This TCR beta chain was recovered during a study of CD8 T cells in Susac syndrome. With random hexamers, roughly 0.5 to 1 ug RNA was reverse transcribed. Amplification of TCR beta CDR3 was carried out by immunoSEQ multiplex PCR, which covered 54 Vbeta and 13 Jbeta segments. TCRdb re-analysed the immunoSEQ multiplex PCR reads in MiXCR, keeping a single row per CDR3 protein. In the table there are about 300,000 distinct CDR3 sequences, about 85% of which are singletons. TCR beta sequencing was performed on blood CD8+ and CD4+ T cells. This clonotype was sampled from a human donor with multiple sclerosis. Input material: CD8+ T cells from PBMCs.

As DNA, the CDR3 is TGTGCCAGCAGCCGAAGCGGTGGTGGGGTTTCCTACGAGCAGTACTTC. Residues: CASSRSGGGVSYEQYF. The chain has TRBV7-9 and TRBJ2-7; a weak D match, TRBD2 (5 bases). Germline CDR1 and CDR2: SEHNR and FQNEAQ (reference sequence). The V end was cut by 5 bases, the J end by 1 base, with 18 bases between. CDR3 length: 16 residues. Drawing the rest from reference TRBV7-9 and TRBJ2-7, the complete variable domain is DTGVSQNPRHKITKRGQNVTFRCDPISEHNRLYWYRQTLGQGPEFLTYFQNEAQLEKSRLLSDRFSAERPKGSFSTLEIQRTEQGDSAMYLCASSRSGGGVSYEQYFGPGTRLTVT.